The 19 T cell receptor beta chains listed next were all sequenced from one sample in a study of CD8 T cells in Susac syndrome. Random hexamers were used to reverse transcribe an amount of roughly 0.5 to 1 ug RNA. One entry per CDR3 protein, called by TCRdb with MiXCR from the immunoSEQ multiplex PCR reads. The table shows about 210,000 distinct CDR3 sequences, with 95% occurring only once. The sequencing sample was made of CD4+ T cells from PBMCs. The receptors were sampled from a human donor with multiple sclerosis.

This chain uses TRBV20-1 with TRBJ2-1, with D maybe TRBD2 (5 bases). Germline CDR1 DFQATT, CDR2 SNEGSKA (reference sequence). The CDR3 runs to 14 residues. V lost 6 bases to trimming and J lost 9 bases, with 21 bases between them. The CDR3 DNA sequence: TGCAGTGCCTACCGGGGTTCTCTACGGGGTGAGCAGTTCTTC. Its translation: CSAYRGSLRGEQFF.

The chain employs TRBV3-1 and TRBJ1-6; 10 bases map to TRBD1. Germline V gives CDR1 LGHDT, CDR2 YNNKEL (reference sequence). The CDR3 contains 15 residues. The J segment lost 9 bases and the V segment lost 4 bases, leaving 6 bases of the junction unmatched. The CDR3 bases are TGTGCCAGCAGCCTCCTGGACAGGGGGGGTTCACCCCTCCACTTT. Translating gives CASSLLDRGGSPLHF.

V and J are TRBV6-6 and TRBJ1-1; 10 positions match TRBD1. The CDR3 loop spans 13 amino acids. Germline CDR1 is MNHNY and CDR2 is SVGAGI (reference sequence). Trimming at V came to 7 bases and at J to 5 bases, leaving 4 bases not matched to a gene. This chain's CDR3 is CASTRTGGTEAFF. The CDR3 coding sequence is TGTGCCAGCACCAGGACAGGGGGGACTGAAGCTTTCTTT.

The rearrangement uses TRBV18 and TRBJ1-5; a possible D gene is TRBD1 (6 bases). Per the germline V gene, CDR1 is KGHSH and CDR2 is LQKENI. The CDR3 length is 14 residues. V was pared by 3 bases and J by 7 bases, with 13 bases between. CDR3 protein: CASSPSQGNQPQHF. The DNA of the CDR3 is TGTGCCAGCTCACCTTCACAGGGTAACCAGCCCCAGCATTTT.

This clonotype was observed a single time. The chain links TRBV29-1 to TRBJ1-2, with 10 positions matching TRBD1. The CDR3 is made up of 14 amino acids. Trimming took 0 bases from V and 8 from J; bases not matched to a gene: 6. Looked up from germline, CDR1 is SQVTM and CDR2 is ANQGSEA. This CDR3 is CSVEDPGQGSGYTF. The DNA of the CDR3 is TGCAGCGTTGAAGATCCGGGACAGGGGAGCGGCTACACCTTC.

J is TRBJ1-4 and V is TRBV27, with TRBD1 identical over 7 bases. The V gene end was trimmed by 4 bases and the J gene end by 4 bases; junction bases not matched to a gene: 9. Germline-derived CDR1 and CDR2 are MNHEY and SMNVEV (reference sequence). This CDR3 spans 16 amino acids. CDR3: CASSSGPGQLNEKLFF. For the CDR3, the DNA is TGTGCCAGCAGTTCTGGCCCGGGACAGCTTAATGAAAAACTGTTTTTT.

V gene TRBV2 combines with J gene TRBJ2-7; TRBD1 might be the D (6 bases). V was pared by 7 bases and J by 3 bases, with 16 bases between. This CDR3 has 14 residues. Germline assignment: CDR1 SNHLY and CDR2 FYNNEI. CDR3 in amino acids: CASNQGSVLYEQYV. Here the CDR3 DNA reads TGTGCCAGCAACCAGGGGAGTGTCCTCTACGAGCAGTACGTC.

The chain employs TRBV29-1 and TRBJ2-3; possibly TRBD1 for D (5 bases). With 4 bases removed from V and 2 bases from J, the gap between germline ends came to 10 bases. The CDR3 is 13 residues long. Germline-derived CDR1 and CDR2 are SQVTM and ANQGSEA. This chain's CDR3 is CSVGRQLTDTQYF. CDR3 DNA: TGCAGCGTTGGTAGACAGCTCACAGATACGCAGTATTTT.

This chain links TRBV5-4 with TRBJ1-3; TRBD1 agrees at 10 bases. V was clipped by 0 bases and J by 9 bases; unmatched bases: 6. The CDR3 is 15 residues long. CDR1 is SGHNT and CDR2 is YYREEE in the germline V gene (reference sequence). The CDR3 nucleotides are TGTGCCAGCAGCTTGGGACGCGGACAGGGGGTCACCATATATTTT. It encodes CASSLGRGQGVTIYF. Looking up the rest from reference TRBV5-4 and TRBJ1-3 gives the full variable domain: ETGVTQSPTHLIKTRGQQVTLRCSSQSGHNTVSWYQQALGQGPQFIFQYYREEENGRGNFPPRFSGLQFPNYSSELNVNALELDDSALYLCASSLGRGQGVTIYFGEGSWLTVV.

This chain uses TRBV5-6 with TRBJ1-6; D is possibly TRBD1 (6 bases). Trimming cost V 4 bases and J 7 bases, with 12 bases left between them. The CDR3 sequence is 14 residues long. Germline V gene data show CDR1 as SGHDT and CDR2 as YYEEEE. CDR3 residues: CASSPETGNSPLHF. CDR3 in DNA: TGTGCCAGCAGCCCTGAAACAGGGAATTCACCCCTCCACTTT.

The V call is TRBV29-1, the J call TRBJ1-3; D is undetermined. Germline CDR1 and CDR2: SQVTM and ANQGSEA. This CDR3 spans 11 amino acids. Here the CDR3 DNA reads TGCGCTGGGAGCTCTGGAAACACCATATATTTT. Translation gives CAGSSGNTIYF.

The genes are TRBV30 and TRBJ2-7, with D uncertain. The CDR3 spans 13 residues. The V gene's germline CDR1 is GTSNPN and CDR2 SVGIG (reference sequence). V gave up 7 bases and J gave up 0 bases, with 13 bases separating them. The CDR3 region is CASGSFHSYEQYF. The CDR3 coding sequence is TGTGCCTCAGGTAGTTTCCACTCCTACGAGCAGTACTTC.

The chain links TRBV9 to TRBJ1-6; the D gene is possibly TRBD1 (5 bases). Trimming removed 0 bases from V and 6 bases from J, with 10 bases in between. This CDR3 spans 15 amino acids. Per germline, CDR1 SGDLS and CDR2 YYNGEE. CDR3 coding DNA: TGTGCCAGCAGCGTAGCGGGGGATATTAATTCACCCCTCCACTTT. As protein: CASSVAGDINSPLHF.

The chain combines TRBV30 with TRBJ1-1, with D unresolved. Germline V lookup: CDR1 GTSNPN, CDR2 SVGIG (reference sequence). V was trimmed by 2 bases and J by 4 bases, leaving 14 bases between them. The CDR3 extends over 14 amino acids. CDR3 in amino acids: CAWSLRRGGTEAFF. DNA for the CDR3: TGTGCCTGGAGTCTCCGGAGAGGTGGCACTGAAGCTTTCTTT.

The chain carries TRBV5-4 and TRBJ2-5; 8 bases agree with TRBD2. Germline V gene sequence: CDR1 SGHNT, CDR2 YYREEE (reference sequence). This CDR3 has 14 residues. V gave up 4 bases and J gave up 1 base; unmatched junction bases: 3. The chain's CDR3 is CASSTGTSQETQYF. CDR3 bases: TGTGCCAGCAGCACTGGGACTAGCCAAGAGACCCAGTACTTC.

The chain joins TRBV3-1 to TRBJ2-7; D remains unclear. Trimming cost V 1 base and J 8 bases, with 9 bases left between them. The CDR3 is 12 residues long. Per the germline V gene, CDR1 is LGHDT and CDR2 is YNNKEL (reference sequence). The CDR3 nucleotides are TGTGCCAGCAGCCAAGTCTCAACGAAGCAGTACTTC. It yields the protein CASSQVSTKQYF.

The DNA for the CDR3 is TGCAGTGCTAGAGTGGGCGGACTCCCTAATTCACCCCTCCACTTT. This gives the protein CSARVGGLPNSPLHF. This sequence joins TRBV20-1 and TRBJ1-6; D is undetermined. Trimming cost V 1 base and J 6 bases, with 13 bases left between them. In germline, CDR1 is DFQATT, CDR2 SNEGSKA (reference sequence). The CDR3 extends over 15 amino acids.

V gene TRBV20-1 combines with J gene TRBJ2-5; 9 nucleotides agree with TRBD2. Germline CDR1 and CDR2: DFQATT and SNEGSKA (reference sequence). The CDR3 is made up of 14 amino acids. The V gene end was trimmed by 6 bases and the J gene end by 9 bases; junction bases not matched to a gene: 14. In DNA, the CDR3 is TGCAGTGCCGAGGGAGCGGGGGGCCCCTGGGCCCAGTACTTC. This sequence encodes CSAEGAGGPWAQYF.

The CDR3 here is CASSLEGIYGYTF. The CDR3 DNA reads as TGTGCCAGCAGCTTAGAAGGGATTTATGGCTACACCTTC. This chain uses TRBV7-9 with TRBJ1-2; no reliable D call. This CDR3 region has 13 residues. The germline V gene encodes CDR1 SEHNR and CDR2 FQNEAQ (reference sequence). With 1 base removed from V and 5 bases from J, the gap between germline ends came to 8 bases.